The clone carrying this TCR beta chain was seen more than once but under ten times. This CDR3 spans 15 amino acids. Deletions cut 4 bases from V and 2 bases from J, with 14 bases between. Per the germline V gene, CDR1 is MGHRA and CDR2 is YSYEKL. This specimen belongs to a study of blood T cell repertoires in COVID-19. The repertoire was sequenced with immunoSEQ multiplex PCR; TCRdb's copy has only in-frame clones and lacks some. The top ten clones hold roughly an eighth of a sample with about 110,000 clones, 85% of them seen once. The TCR comes from a human donor in a cohort sampled during active COVID-19. V is TRBV4-1 and J is TRBJ2-5; possible D gene TRBD1, 5 bases. The specimen sequenced was peripheral blood. Here the CDR3 reads CASSRSDIEQETQYF. The CDR3 region has the DNA TGCGCCAGCAGCCGCTCGGACATAGAACAAGAGACCCAGTACTTC.